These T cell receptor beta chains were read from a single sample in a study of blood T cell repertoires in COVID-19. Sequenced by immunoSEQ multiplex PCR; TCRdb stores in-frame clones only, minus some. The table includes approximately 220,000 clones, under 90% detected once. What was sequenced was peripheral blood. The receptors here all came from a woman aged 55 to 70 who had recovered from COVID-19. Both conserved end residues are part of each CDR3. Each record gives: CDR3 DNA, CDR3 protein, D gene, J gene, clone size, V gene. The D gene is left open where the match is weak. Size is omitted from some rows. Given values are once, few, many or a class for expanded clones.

TGTGCCAGCAGCAAACCCCCGGGACAGGGGGCACCCGAGCAGTACTTC,CASSKPPGQGAPEQYF,TRBD1,TRBJ2-7,many,TRBV27
TGTGCCAGTAGTATAGCGAGGTCACGGCAGCCCCAGCATTTT,CASSIARSRQPQHF,NA,TRBJ1-5,NA,TRBV19
TGTGCCAGCAGCCCAGCGGGGGTACAAGAGACCCAGTACTTC,CASSPAGVQETQYF,TRBD2,TRBJ2-5,NA,TRBV3-1/TRBV3-2
TGTGCCAGCAGCCCTGGACAGGGGAGGATCGGGGAGCTGTTTTTT,CASSPGQGRIGELFF,TRBD1,TRBJ2-2,NA,TRBV9
TGTGCCACTCGTGGGACAGGGGGCACTGAAGCTTTCTTT,CATRGTGGTEAFF,TRBD1,TRBJ1-1,NA,TRBV24-1
TGTGCCAGCAGCTTAAGGCGGGGAGTCACAGATACGCAGTATTTT,CASSLRRGVTDTQYF,NA,TRBJ2-3,NA,TRBV11-2
TGCGCCAGCAGCCAAGTTTTTGGTAAGGCGGTCACTGAAGCTTTCTTT,CASSQVFGKAVTEAFF,NA,TRBJ1-1,NA,TRBV4-1
TGTGCCAGCAGCTTGTGGGGGCCAATCTACAATGAGCAGTTCTTC,CASSLWGPIYNEQFF,NA,TRBJ2-1,NA,TRBV5-6
TGTGCCAGCACAAGACAGACTGAAGAGACCCAGTACTTC,CASTRQTEETQYF,NA,TRBJ2-5,NA,TRBV2
TGCGCCAGCAGCTGGCTAAGGGAGGGTGCTTTCTTT,CASSWLREGAFF,NA,TRBJ1-1,NA,TRBV5-1
TGTGCCAGCAGCCAAAAGGGGGGGACTAGCGGTACAGATACGCAGTATTTT,CASSQKGGTSGTDTQYF,TRBD2,TRBJ2-3,NA,TRBV4-2
TGTGCCATCAGGGGGACAGGGGCCAACTATGGCTACACCTTC,CAIRGTGANYGYTF,TRBD1,TRBJ1-2,NA,TRBV10-3
TGCGCCAGCAGCCGACTAGCAGATACGCAGTATTTT,CASSRLADTQYF,NA,TRBJ2-3,NA,TRBV5-1
TGTGCCAGCAGACGCGGAGGGACTGAAGCTTTCTTT,CASRRGGTEAFF,NA,TRBJ1-1,NA,TRBV6-5
TGCGCCAGCAGACCTCAGGGGAAGCGGCCCCAGCATTTT,CASRPQGKRPQHF,NA,TRBJ1-5,NA,TRBV10-1
TGTGCCAGCAGTCCCGACAGGGCCGTCTATGGCTACACCTTC,CASSPDRAVYGYTF,TRBD1,TRBJ1-2,NA,TRBV5-6
TGCAGCGTTGCGGGAGAGACCCAGTACTTC,CSVAGETQYF,NA,TRBJ2-5,NA,TRBV29-1
TGTGCCATCAGTGGGAGGGACGCGCGCGAGCAGTACTTC,CAISGRDAREQYF,NA,TRBJ2-7,NA,TRBV10-3
TGTGCCTGGAGCGCGGGACAGGGGGGCGACGAGCAGTACTTC,CAWSAGQGGDEQYF,TRBD1,TRBJ2-7,few,TRBV30
TGCAGCGTCAACGGCAGGGTCGGCACTGAAGCTTTCTTT,CSVNGRVGTEAFF,NA,TRBJ1-1,once,TRBV29-1
TGTGCCAGCAGTGTTCAACAGGGGGGAGTATATGGCTACACCTTC,CASSVQQGGVYGYTF,TRBD1,TRBJ1-2,NA,TRBV2
TGTGCCAGCAGCTCCTACGAGGGACAGCTGAACAATGAGCAGTTCTTC,CASSSYEGQLNNEQFF,TRBD1,TRBJ2-1,NA,TRBV7-4
TGTGCCAGCAGTTTCTCCAACCAGGAGACCCAGTACTTC,CASSFSNQETQYF,NA,TRBJ2-5,NA,TRBV12-3/TRBV12-4
TGTGCCAGCAGCTTAGGGACAGGCCACACAGATACGCAGTATTTT,CASSLGTGHTDTQYF,TRBD1,TRBJ2-3,NA,TRBV5-8
TGTGCCAGCAGTTCCCCTAGTCTTGAGCAGTTCTTC,CASSSPSLEQFF,NA,TRBJ2-1,NA,TRBV12-3/TRBV12-4
TGCGCCAGCAGCCAGGTTAATCCCCTACTCTCTGGAAACACCATATATTTT,CASSQVNPLLSGNTIYF,NA,TRBJ1-3,NA,TRBV4-1
TGTGCCAGCAGTTTGTATTGGCGACAGACCACTGAAGCTTTCTTT,CASSLYWRQTTEAFF,NA,TRBJ1-1,NA,TRBV27
TGCGCCAGCAGCTTGTGGACTAGCGGTTCCTACGAGCAGTACTTC,CASSLWTSGSYEQYF,TRBD2,TRBJ2-7,once,TRBV5-1
TGCGCCAGCAGCCAAGATTCCCGGGGTCTCCTCTACAATGAGCAGTTCTTC,CASSQDSRGLLYNEQFF,NA,TRBJ2-1,NA,TRBV4-1
TGTGCCTGGAGTGTCGGACAGGCGCCCGGGGTAGATACGCAGTATTTT,CAWSVGQAPGVDTQYF,TRBD1,TRBJ2-3,once,TRBV30
TGTGCCAGTAGTATAAATGTGAGGACAGGGAAAGAGGGCTACACCTTC,CASSINVRTGKEGYTF,TRBD1,TRBJ1-2,few,TRBV19
TGCGCCAGCAGCTTGGGGCAGGGGCCGGGGGCCAACGTCCTGACTTTC,CASSLGQGPGANVLTF,NA,TRBJ2-6,few,TRBV5-1
TGTGCCAGCAGTCCCATGGGGGACGGGGGAGATACGCAGTATTTT,CASSPMGDGGDTQYF,NA,TRBJ2-3,NA,TRBV7-9
TGTGCCAGCAGCTTATTCGGTAGCAATCAGCCCCAGCATTTT,CASSLFGSNQPQHF,NA,TRBJ1-5,NA,TRBV7-2
TGTGCCAGCTCACCCGCCTCGGGACTAGCGGGGAATGAGCAGTTCTTC,CASSPASGLAGNEQFF,TRBD2,TRBJ2-1,NA,TRBV18
TGTGCCAGCAGTTACTCCCTCAGGGGGCCTGGCTACACCTTC,CASSYSLRGPGYTF,TRBD1,TRBJ1-2,NA,TRBV6-2/TRBV6-3
TGTGCCAGCAGTTTGGACAGAAGTAATGAAAAACTGTTTTTT,CASSLDRSNEKLFF,NA,TRBJ1-4,NA,TRBV7-2
TGCAGTGCTAGTCGGGGGGATCAGTATGGCTACACCTTC,CSASRGDQYGYTF,NA,TRBJ1-2,NA,TRBV20-1
TGCGCCAGCAGCCAAGACGACAGGCGCCCCTTTGGCTACACCTTC,CASSQDDRRPFGYTF,NA,TRBJ1-2,NA,TRBV4-1
TGTGCCAGCAGCTTTCGCCCGGGACAGGGGGCCATTTACGAGCAGTACTTC,CASSFRPGQGAIYEQYF,TRBD1,TRBJ2-7,NA,TRBV7-9
TGTGCCATCAGTGAGACTAGCGGGGAGAACACCGGGGAGCTGTTTTTT,CAISETSGENTGELFF,TRBD2,TRBJ2-2,NA,TRBV10-3
TGTGCCAGCTCACCATACAGAGAAAACATTCAGTACTTC,CASSPYRENIQYF,NA,TRBJ2-4,NA,TRBV18
TGCAGCGTGCCTCCGCGGGGGTCCTACAATGAGCAGTTCTTC,CSVPPRGSYNEQFF,TRBD2,TRBJ2-1,NA,TRBV29-1
TGTGCCAGCAGTGATGGCAGTGAAGCTTTCTTT,CASSDGSEAFF,NA,TRBJ1-1,NA,TRBV2
TGTGCCAGCAGCTTTTCCCACATCGGGGAGCTGTTTTTT,CASSFSHIGELFF,NA,TRBJ2-2,NA,TRBV11-2
TGTGCCAGTAGCGGACTAGATATGTACGAGCAGTACTTC,CASSGLDMYEQYF,TRBD2,TRBJ2-7,NA,TRBV19
TGTGCCAGTAGTGCCGACAGGAGCGAGCAGTACTTC,CASSADRSEQYF,NA,TRBJ2-7,NA,TRBV19
TGCGCCAGCAGCTTGGAACCCTATACCGGTGCAACTAATGAAAAACTGTTTTTT,CASSLEPYTGATNEKLFF,NA,TRBJ1-4,NA,TRBV5-1
TGCGCCAGCAGAGCGGACGGGGGGGCGCAAGATACGCAGTATTTT,CASRADGGAQDTQYF,TRBD2,TRBJ2-3,NA,TRBV5-1
TGTGCCAGCAGCTTCCTTCGGGACACCGGCAGAAATGAAAAACTGTTTTTT,CASSFLRDTGRNEKLFF,NA,TRBJ1-4,NA,TRBV5-8
TGTGCCAGCAGCTTAAGGACTATCAATGAGCAGTTCTTC,CASSLRTINEQFF,NA,TRBJ2-1,NA,TRBV7-3
TGTGCCAGTAGTATCGAGGGCAGTCTGGGCTATGGCTACACCTTC,CASSIEGSLGYGYTF,NA,TRBJ1-2,NA,TRBV19
TGCAGCGTTGAGTTACAGGGCCCAAATGAGCAGTTCTTC,CSVELQGPNEQFF,NA,TRBJ2-1,NA,TRBV29-1
TGCAGCGTAGCGGACAGGGGACATCAGTACTTC,CSVADRGHQYF,TRBD1,TRBJ2-5,NA,TRBV29-1
TGTGCCAGTAGTAACCGACAGGCGAATAATGAAAAACTGTTTTTT,CASSNRQANNEKLFF,NA,TRBJ1-4,NA,TRBV19